Sequencing of this T cell receptor (beta chain) was carried out in a study of blood T cells in healthy people across ages. Together with a sample-barcoded 5' primer, a J-beta primer mix was included in a second PCR lasting roughly 6 to 12 cycles. TCRdb called the 5' RACE reads again in MiXCR, with one record for every CDR3 protein. The sample consists of some 940,000 distinct CDR3 sequences, approximately 32% of them appearing once. The germline V gene has CDR1 LNHNV and CDR2 YYDKDF (reference sequence). CDR3 size: 14 residues. Deletions cut 0 bases from V and 5 bases from J, with 10 bases between. The data also belong to a second study, concerning T cells of mothers and their children. That report adds: Mother-child pairs who were related displayed a slightly higher overlap than unrelated pairs, a difference that was non-significant.

The sample taken for sequencing was blood. The sequence came from a woman aged 35 to 49 in good health. The rearrangement joins TRBV15 to TRBJ1-1, with a possible D match to TRBD1 (6 bases). CDR3: CATSRDRGGTEAFF. For the CDR3, the DNA is TGTGCCACCAGCAGAGACAGGGGTGGTACTGAAGCTTTCTTT.